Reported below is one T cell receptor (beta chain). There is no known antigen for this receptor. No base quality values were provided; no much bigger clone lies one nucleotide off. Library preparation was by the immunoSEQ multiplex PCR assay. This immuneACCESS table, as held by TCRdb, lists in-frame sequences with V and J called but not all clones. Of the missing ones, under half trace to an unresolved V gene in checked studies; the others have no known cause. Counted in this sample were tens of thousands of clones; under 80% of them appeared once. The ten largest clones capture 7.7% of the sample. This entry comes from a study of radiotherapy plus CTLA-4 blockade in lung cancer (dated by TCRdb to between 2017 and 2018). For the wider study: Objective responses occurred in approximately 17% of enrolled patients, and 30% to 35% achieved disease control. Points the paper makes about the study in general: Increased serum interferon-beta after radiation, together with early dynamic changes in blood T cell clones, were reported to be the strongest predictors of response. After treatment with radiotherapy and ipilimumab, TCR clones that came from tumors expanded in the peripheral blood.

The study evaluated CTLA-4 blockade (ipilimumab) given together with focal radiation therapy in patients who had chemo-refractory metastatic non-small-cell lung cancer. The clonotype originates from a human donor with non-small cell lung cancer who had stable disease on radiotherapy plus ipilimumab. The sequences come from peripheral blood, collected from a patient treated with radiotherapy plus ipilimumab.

CDR3 sequence: CASSQGGSSTDTQYF. The base sequence is TGTGCCAGCAGTCAGGGGGGGTCTAGCACAGATACGCAGTATTTT. This chain is built from TRBV7-2 and TRBJ2-3; the D match is possibly TRBD1 or TRBD2, with 7 bases aligned in each. V was cut back by 6 bases and J by 0 bases, leaving a gap of 13 bases between them. The CDR3 spans 15 residues, from the cysteine through the phenylalanine. The sequence is cut down to CDR3 DNA, 45 bases in frame from base 1. The CDR1 and CDR2 encoded by the germline V gene are SGHTA and FQGNSA.